This T cell receptor beta chain appears in the sequencing data of a study of CD8+ T cells in alopecia areata. Study details: Administration of oral tofacitinib to treated patients was at 5 to 10 mg twice daily. Notes on the study in general: Relative to normal scalp, lesional scalp, especially alopecia totalis/universalis, showed higher clonality.

Regarding this clone: Its target is unknown.

As the sequencing template, cDNA was produced by extracting RNA and reverse transcribing it. Libraries were prepared by immunoSEQ multiplex PCR; TCRdb keeps only in-frame clonotypes and omits some of them. Counted here are about 12,000 clones, 56% occurring once; the ten biggest clones make up roughly 13%. Patients with alopecia areata provided lesional scalp punch biopsies as well as peripheral blood. Trimming took off 2 bases at V and 7 bases at J, with 10 bases between the two ends. Looked up from germline, CDR1 is SGHNT and CDR2 is YYREEE (reference sequence). The CDR3 covers 12 residues. Sequencing input: skin. V and J are TRBV5-4 and TRBJ2-7; D ambiguous. This sequence originates from a human donor with alopecia areata. In DNA, the CDR3 is TGTGCCAGCAGCTTTTTGGAAGAGGAGCAGTACTTC. This gives the protein CASSFLEEEQYF.